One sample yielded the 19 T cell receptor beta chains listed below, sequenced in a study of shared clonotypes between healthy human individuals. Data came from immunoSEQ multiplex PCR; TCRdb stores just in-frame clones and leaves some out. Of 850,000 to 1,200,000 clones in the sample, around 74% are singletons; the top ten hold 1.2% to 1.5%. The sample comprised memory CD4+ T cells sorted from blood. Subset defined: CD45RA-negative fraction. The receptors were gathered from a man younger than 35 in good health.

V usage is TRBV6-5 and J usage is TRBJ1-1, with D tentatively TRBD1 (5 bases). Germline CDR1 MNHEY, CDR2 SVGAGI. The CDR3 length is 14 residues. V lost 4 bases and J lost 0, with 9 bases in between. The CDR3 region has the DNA TGTGCCAGCAGTTCCGGACACCTGAACACTGAAGCTTTCTTT. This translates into CASSSGHLNTEAFF.

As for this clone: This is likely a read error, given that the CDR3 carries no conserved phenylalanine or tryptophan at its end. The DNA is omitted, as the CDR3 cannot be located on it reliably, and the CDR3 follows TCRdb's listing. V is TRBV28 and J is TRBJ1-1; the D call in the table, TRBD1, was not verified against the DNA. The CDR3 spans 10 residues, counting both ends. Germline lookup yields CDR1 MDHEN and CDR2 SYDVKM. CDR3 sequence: CASSSYRQLG.

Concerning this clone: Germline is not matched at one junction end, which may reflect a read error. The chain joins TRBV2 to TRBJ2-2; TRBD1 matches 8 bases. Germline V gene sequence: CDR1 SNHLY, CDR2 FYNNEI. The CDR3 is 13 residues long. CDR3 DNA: TGTGCCCGCAGGGGGCAGGACACCGGGGAGCTGTTTTTT. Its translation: CARRGQDTGELFF.

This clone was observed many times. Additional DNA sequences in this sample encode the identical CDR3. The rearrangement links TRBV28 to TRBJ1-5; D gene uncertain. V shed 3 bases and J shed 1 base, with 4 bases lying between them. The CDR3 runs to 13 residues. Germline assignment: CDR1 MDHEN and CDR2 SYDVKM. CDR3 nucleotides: TGTGCCAGCAGTTTGGGAAGCAATCAGCCCCAGCATTTT. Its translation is CASSLGSNQPQHF.

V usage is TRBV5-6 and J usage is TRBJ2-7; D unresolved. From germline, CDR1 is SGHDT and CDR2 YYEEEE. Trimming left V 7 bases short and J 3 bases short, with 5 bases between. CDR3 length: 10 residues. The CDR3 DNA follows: TGTGCCAGCGGCGACTACGAGCAGTACTTC. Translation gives CASGDYEQYF.

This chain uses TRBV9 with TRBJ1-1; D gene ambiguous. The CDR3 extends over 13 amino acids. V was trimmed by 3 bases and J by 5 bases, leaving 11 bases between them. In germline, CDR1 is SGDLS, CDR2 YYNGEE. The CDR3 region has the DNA TGTGCCAGCAGCGCCTTTTCCCAAACTGAAGCTTTCTTT. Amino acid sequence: CASSAFSQTEAFF. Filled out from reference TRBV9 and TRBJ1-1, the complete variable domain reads DSGVTQTPKHLITATGQRVTLRCSPRSGDLSVYWYQQSLDQGLQFLIQYYNGEERAKGNILERFSAQQFPDLHSELNLSSLELGDSALYFCASSAFSQTEAFFGQGTRLTVV.

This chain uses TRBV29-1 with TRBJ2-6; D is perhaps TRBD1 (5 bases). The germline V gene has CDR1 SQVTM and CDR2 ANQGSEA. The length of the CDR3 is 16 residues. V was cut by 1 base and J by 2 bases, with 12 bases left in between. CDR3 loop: CSVEVSQGPGANVLTF. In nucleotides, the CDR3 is TGCAGCGTTGAAGTATCGCAGGGCCCTGGGGCCAACGTCCTGACTTTC.

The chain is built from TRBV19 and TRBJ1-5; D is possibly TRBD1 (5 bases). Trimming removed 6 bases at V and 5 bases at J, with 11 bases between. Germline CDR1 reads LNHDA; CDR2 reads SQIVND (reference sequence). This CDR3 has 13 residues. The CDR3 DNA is TGTGCCAGTAGCGGGGACCCTTATCAGCCCCAGCATTTT. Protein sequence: CASSGDPYQPQHF.

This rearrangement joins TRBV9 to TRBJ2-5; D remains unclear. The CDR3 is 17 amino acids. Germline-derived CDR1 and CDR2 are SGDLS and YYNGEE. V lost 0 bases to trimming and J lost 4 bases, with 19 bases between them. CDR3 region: CASSVATRPLKRETQYF. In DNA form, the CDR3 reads TGTGCCAGCAGCGTAGCTACTCGGCCTCTCAAGAGAGAGACCCAGTACTTC.

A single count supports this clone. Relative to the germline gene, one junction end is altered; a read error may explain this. The CDR3 reads CASSYRETGAYEQYF. The CDR3 DNA reads TGTGCCAGCAGTTACAGGGAGACGGGGGCCTACGAGCAGTACTTC. V is TRBV10-3 and J is TRBJ2-7, with D perhaps given as TRBD1 or TRBD2 (6 bases each). This CDR3 spans 15 amino acids. From germline, CDR1 is ENHRY and CDR2 SYGVKD.

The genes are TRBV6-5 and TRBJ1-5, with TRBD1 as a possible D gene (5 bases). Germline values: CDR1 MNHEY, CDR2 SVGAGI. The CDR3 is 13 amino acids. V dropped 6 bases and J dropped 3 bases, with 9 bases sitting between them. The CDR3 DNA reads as TGTGCCAGCAGCCAGGGATTCAATCAGCCCCAGCATTTT. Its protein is CASSQGFNQPQHF.

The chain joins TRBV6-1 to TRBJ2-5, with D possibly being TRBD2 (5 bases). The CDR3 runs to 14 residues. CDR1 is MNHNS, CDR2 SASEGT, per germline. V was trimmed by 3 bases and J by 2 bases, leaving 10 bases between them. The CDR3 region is CASSEIERQETQYF. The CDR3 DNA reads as TGTGCCAGCAGTGAGATAGAGCGGCAAGAGACCCAGTACTTC.

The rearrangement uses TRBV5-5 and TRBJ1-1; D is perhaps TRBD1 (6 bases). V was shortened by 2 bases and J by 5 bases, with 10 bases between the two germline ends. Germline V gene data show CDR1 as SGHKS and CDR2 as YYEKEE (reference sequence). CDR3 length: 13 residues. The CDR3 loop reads CASSFHRETEAFF. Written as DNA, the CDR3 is TGTGCCAGCAGCTTTCACAGGGAAACTGAAGCTTTCTTT. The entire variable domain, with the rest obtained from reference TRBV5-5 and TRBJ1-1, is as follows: DAGVTQSPTHLIKTRGQQVTLRCSPISGHKSVSWYQQVLGQGPQFIFQYYEKEERGRGNFPDRFSARQFPNYSSELNVNALLLGDSALYLCASSFHRETEAFFGQGTRLTVV.

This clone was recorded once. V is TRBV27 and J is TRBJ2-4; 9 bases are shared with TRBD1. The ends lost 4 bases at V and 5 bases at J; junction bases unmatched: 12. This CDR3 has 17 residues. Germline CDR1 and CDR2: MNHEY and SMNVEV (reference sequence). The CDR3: CASSSITGTGIENIQYF. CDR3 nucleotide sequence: TGTGCCAGCAGTTCGATAACCGGGACAGGGATCGAAAACATTCAGTACTTC.

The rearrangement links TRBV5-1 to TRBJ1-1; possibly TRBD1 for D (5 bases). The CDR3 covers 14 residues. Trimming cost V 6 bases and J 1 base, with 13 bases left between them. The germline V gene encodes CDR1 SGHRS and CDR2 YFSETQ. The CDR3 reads CASKGVYKNTEAFF. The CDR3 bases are TGCGCCAGCAAAGGGGTCTATAAGAACACTGAAGCTTTCTTT.

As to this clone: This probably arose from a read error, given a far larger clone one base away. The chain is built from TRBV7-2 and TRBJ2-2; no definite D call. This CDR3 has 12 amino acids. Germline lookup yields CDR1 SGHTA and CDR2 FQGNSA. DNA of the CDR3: TGTGCCAGCAGCTCCGACACCAGGGAGCTGTTTTTT. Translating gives CASSSDTRELFF.

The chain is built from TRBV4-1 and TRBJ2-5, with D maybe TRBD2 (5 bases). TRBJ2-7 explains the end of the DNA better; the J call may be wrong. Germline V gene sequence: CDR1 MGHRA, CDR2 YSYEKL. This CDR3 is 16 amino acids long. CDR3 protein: CASSPQESGLTYEQYF. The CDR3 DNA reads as TGCGCCAGCAGCCCCCAGGAGAGCGGACTCACCTACGAGCAGTACTTC.

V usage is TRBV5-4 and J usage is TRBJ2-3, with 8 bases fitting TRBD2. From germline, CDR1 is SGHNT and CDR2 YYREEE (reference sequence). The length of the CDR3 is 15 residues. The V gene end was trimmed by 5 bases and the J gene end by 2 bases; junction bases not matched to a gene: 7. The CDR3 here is CASSSTSGATDTQYF. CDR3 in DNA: TGTGCCAGCAGTTCCACTAGCGGCGCCACAGATACGCAGTATTTT.

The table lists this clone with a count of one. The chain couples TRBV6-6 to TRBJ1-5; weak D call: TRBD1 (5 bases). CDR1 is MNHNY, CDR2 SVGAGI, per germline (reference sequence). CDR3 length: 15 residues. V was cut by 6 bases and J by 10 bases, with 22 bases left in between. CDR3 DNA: TGTGCCAGCAGGCCTGACAGTAATCTTGTGTTACCCCAGCATTTT. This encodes CASRPDSNLVLPQHF.